The 15 T cell receptor beta chains presented below share a single source sample, sequenced in a study of human T cells and chemical hapten exposure. TCRdb recomputed calls from the RACE reads with MiXCR, one row per CDR3 protein. The sample carries 50,000 to 65,000 distinct CDR3 sequences, roughly 12% recorded once. The sample's time point: pre-sensitization, week 0. Treatment denoted: therapeutic diphenylcyclopropenone sensitization with weekly scalp DPC. The starting material was whole blood, obtained in connection with sensitization to the hapten diphenylcyclopropenone (DPC). These receptors were collected from a woman aged 40 to 50 with alopecia areata. Some clones in this sample may be carry-over from other donors' samples.

J is TRBJ2-3 and V is TRBV4-1; D is possibly TRBD2 (6 bases). The V and J ends lost 0 bases and 0 bases respectively, with 13 bases between them. Germline V gene data show CDR1 as MGHRA and CDR2 as YSYEKL. The CDR3 spans 17 residues. The CDR3 sequence is CASSQESIAASTDTQYF. In nucleotides, the CDR3 is TGCGCCAGCAGCCAAGAGAGTATAGCGGCTAGCACAGATACGCAGTATTTT.

The gene calls are TRBV7-2 and TRBJ2-7; tentatively, D is TRBD1 or TRBD2 (7 bases each). The V and J ends lost 4 bases and 5 bases respectively, with 21 bases between them. The CDR3 loop spans 16 amino acids. Germline V gene lookup returns CDR1 SGHTA and CDR2 FQGNSA. In nucleotides, the CDR3 is TGTGCCAGCAGCTCCTTCTCGGCAGGGGGGGCGAACGAGCAGTACTTC. This translates into CASSSFSAGGANEQYF.

The table lists this clonotype with a few counts. The J gene is TRBJ1-2, the V gene TRBV19, with D tentatively TRBD1 (5 bases). V lost 4 bases, J lost 8 bases, and 8 bases lay in between. The germline gives CDR1 LNHDA, CDR2 SQIVND (reference sequence). The CDR3 runs to 11 residues. The DNA of the CDR3 is TGTGCCAGTAGTAGACAGATGGGCTACACCTTC. It codes for CASSRQMGYTF.

This chain links TRBV7-6 with TRBJ1-6; 7 bases line up with TRBD1. J was trimmed by 5 bases and V by 2 bases; bases with no gene match: 3. The CDR3 contains 15 residues. Germline loops: CDR1 SGHVS, CDR2 FNYEAQ. The CDR3 region has the DNA TGTGCCAGCAGCTTAAGACAGGGAAATAATTCACCCCTCCACTTT. Protein sequence: CASSLRQGNNSPLHF.

The genes are TRBV6-2 or TRBV6-3 and TRBJ2-5; D ambiguous. The CDR3 is made up of 14 amino acids. Trimming removed 0 bases from V and 1 base from J, with 6 bases in between. CDR1 is MNHEY, CDR2 SVGEGT, per germline. CDR3 DNA sequence: TGTGCCAGCAGTTACTCGCCACGCCAAGAGACCCAGTACTTC. Its protein is CASSYSPRQETQYF.

This clonotype occurred many times. The chain uses TRBV5-1 and TRBJ2-5, with D possibly matching TRBD2 (6 bases). Per germline, CDR1 SGHRS and CDR2 YFSETQ. Trimming pared 2 bases from V and 2 bases from J, leaving 13 bases between. This CDR3 is 15 amino acids long. CDR3 in DNA: TGCGCCAGCAGCTTCCGGGAGTACGCACAAGAGACCCAGTACTTC. This translates into CASSFREYAQETQYF.

This clonotype has more than one count but fewer than ten. This chain uses TRBV4-2 with TRBJ1-1; D ambiguous. Germline-derived CDR1 and CDR2 are LGHNA and YNFKEQ. V was cut by 4 bases and J by 0 bases, with 15 bases left in between. CDR3 size: 16 residues. CDR3 region: CASSPMPWAMNTEAFF. Here the CDR3 DNA reads TGTGCCAGCAGCCCCATGCCGTGGGCGATGAACACTGAAGCTTTCTTT.

This clonotype appeared many times. The chain links TRBV28 to TRBJ2-7; the D gene is possibly TRBD2 (6 bases). The CDR3 loop spans 13 amino acids. V was cut by 6 bases and J by 3 bases, with 12 bases left in between. Per germline, CDR1 MDHEN and CDR2 SYDVKM. CDR3 DNA: TGTGCCAGCAGCGACGGGACTTTCTACGAGCAGTACTTC. Protein sequence: CASSDGTFYEQYF.

This clonotype was counted ten times or more. The chain combines TRBV19 with TRBJ1-1, with D possibly matching TRBD1 (6 bases). Germline values: CDR1 LNHDA, CDR2 SQIVND (reference sequence). The CDR3 runs 14 residues. V lost 9 bases, J lost 5 bases, and 19 bases lay in between. CDR3 protein: CASTRGGRKTEAFF. CDR3 coding DNA: TGTGCCAGCACCCGGGGGGGGCGAAAAACTGAAGCTTTCTTT.

The chain links TRBV7-8 to TRBJ2-7, with TRBD2 identical over 16 bases. Germline trimming cut 5 bases from V and 2 bases from J; bases unmatched to any gene: 3. Per germline, CDR1 SGHVS and CDR2 FQNEAQ. The CDR3 covers 16 residues. The CDR3, as DNA: TGTGCCAGCAGCCTCGGGACTAGCGGGAGGGCCTACGAGCAGTACTTC. It codes for CASSLGTSGRAYEQYF. The full variable domain, with the rest looked up from reference TRBV7-8 and TRBJ2-7, is GAGVSQSPRYKVAKRGQDVALRCDPISGHVSLFWYQQALGQGPEFLTYFQNEAQLDKSGLPSDRFFAERPEGSVSTLKIQRTQQEDSAVYLCASSLGTSGRAYEQYFGPGTRLTVT.

This clonotype was counted between two and nine times. This chain uses TRBV2 with TRBJ2-7, with TRBD2 identical over 13 bases. J gave up 6 bases and V 6 bases, and 8 bases lay outside the gene matches. Germline V gene data show CDR1 as SNHLY and CDR2 as FYNNEI. The length of the CDR3 is 15 residues. The CDR3 loop reads CASRPTSGRATEQYF. The CDR3 DNA reads TGTGCCAGCAGACCCACTAGCGGGAGGGCCACCGAGCAGTACTTC.

This clonotype was observed a handful of times. The chain combines TRBV19 with TRBJ1-1, with a possible D match to TRBD1 (5 bases). Germline V gene lookup returns CDR1 LNHDA and CDR2 SQIVND (reference sequence). Trimming left V 5 bases short and J 1 base short, with 14 bases between. The CDR3 contains 15 residues. The CDR3 loop reads CASSWAGRKNTEAFF. The CDR3 DNA reads TGTGCCAGTAGTTGGGCAGGGAGGAAGAACACTGAAGCTTTCTTT.

This chain uses TRBV6-1 with TRBJ2-7; D ambiguous. V was pared by 1 base and J by 5 bases, with 12 bases between. This CDR3 region has 14 residues. Per the germline V gene, CDR1 is MNHNS and CDR2 is SASEGT. The CDR3 DNA reads as TGTGCCAGCAGTGAAGTACCCGGGTCTGACGAGCAGTACTTC. Translation: CASSEVPGSDEQYF.

This clonotype was counted many times. This rearrangement joins TRBV7-6 to TRBJ2-7, with D perhaps being TRBD1 or TRBD2 (6 bases each). This CDR3 has 13 amino acids. The ends were cut back, 4 bases at V and 6 bases at J, with 13 bases in the middle. CDR1 is SGHVS and CDR2 is FNYEAQ in the germline V gene. CDR3 amino acids: CASSSGGGPEQYF. CDR3 nucleotides: TGTGCCAGCAGCTCCGGTGGGGGGCCCGAGCAGTACTTC. The full variable domain, completed using reference TRBV7-6 and TRBJ2-7, is GAGVSQSPRYKVTKRGQDVALRCDPISGHVSLYWYRQALGQGPEFLTYFNYEAQQDKSGLPNDRFSAERPEGSISTLTIQRTEQRDSAMYRCASSSGGGPEQYFGPGTRLTVT.

This clonotype has at least ten counts. The V call is TRBV7-9, the J call TRBJ1-1, with 8 bases identical to TRBD1. The ends lost 5 bases at V and 7 bases at J; junction bases unmatched: 6. The CDR3 loop spans 13 amino acids. Germline CDR1 SEHNR, CDR2 FQNEAQ (reference sequence). The CDR3 here is CASSPRTGSEAFF. DNA for the CDR3: TGTGCCAGCAGCCCCCGGACAGGGAGTGAAGCTTTCTTT.